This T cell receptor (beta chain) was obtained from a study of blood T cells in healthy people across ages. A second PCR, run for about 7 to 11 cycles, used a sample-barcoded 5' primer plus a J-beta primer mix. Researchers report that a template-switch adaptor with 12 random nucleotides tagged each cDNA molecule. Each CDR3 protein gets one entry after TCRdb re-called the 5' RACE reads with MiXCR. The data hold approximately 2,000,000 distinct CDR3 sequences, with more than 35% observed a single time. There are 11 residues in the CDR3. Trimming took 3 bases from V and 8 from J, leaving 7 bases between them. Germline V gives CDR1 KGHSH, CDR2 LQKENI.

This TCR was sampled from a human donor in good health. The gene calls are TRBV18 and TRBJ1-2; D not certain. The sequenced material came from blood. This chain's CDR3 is CASSPHGGYTF. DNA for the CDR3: TGTGCCAGCTCACCTCACGGGGGCTACACCTTC.